The 28 T cell receptor beta chains given below trace back to one sample, sequenced in a study of shared clonotypes between healthy human individuals. Generated by immunoSEQ multiplex PCR, the TCRdb table keeps only in-frame clones and is missing some. Among 1,100,000 or so clones listed, approximately 80% were seen once. The sequenced material came from memory CD4+ T cells from PBMCs. As to subset: CD45RA-negative fraction. All receptors come from a man younger than 35 in good health. Some clones in this sample may be carry-over from other donors' samples.

The CDR3 DNA reads as TGTGCCAGCAGCTTAGTGAGCGGGAGGGGCACAGATACGCAGTATTTT. Translating gives CASSLVSGRGTDTQYF. The V call is TRBV7-2, the J call TRBJ2-3, with TRBD2 matching 10 bases. The length of the CDR3 is 16 residues. From germline, CDR1 is SGHTA and CDR2 FQGNSA. The J segment lost 1 base and the V segment lost 1 base, leaving 2 bases of the junction unmatched.

As to this clone: The same CDR3 is also encoded by other DNA sequences in this sample. The chain links TRBV29-1 to TRBJ1-4; 9 bases match TRBD1. V was clipped by 6 bases and J by 6 bases; unmatched bases: 5. This CDR3 region has 13 residues. Germline V gene lookup returns CDR1 SQVTM and CDR2 ANQGSEA. The CDR3 nucleotides read TGCAGCGTGGAACAGGGGGCCGATGAAAAACTGTTTTTT. Protein product: CSVEQGADEKLFF.

V and J are TRBV18 and TRBJ2-1; tentatively, D is TRBD2 (6 bases). Trimming stripped 2 bases from V and 5 bases from J, with 13 bases between. Germline V gene data show CDR1 as KGHSH and CDR2 as LQKENI. This CDR3 region has 15 residues. The CDR3 DNA is TGTGCCAGCTCACCATGGGGCGGGACCAACAATGAGCAGTTCTTC. Amino acid sequence: CASSPWGGTNNEQFF.

The chain recombines TRBV5-1 with TRBJ2-7; D is tentatively TRBD1 or TRBD2 (5 bases each). Between the trimmed V and J ends, which lost 5 bases and 0 bases, there was a span of 9 bases. Germline V gives CDR1 SGHRS, CDR2 YFSETQ. The CDR3 consists of 13 residues. As DNA, the CDR3 is TGCGCCAGCAGAACGGGACGCTCCTACGAGCAGTACTTC. Its translation is CASRTGRSYEQYF. The whole variable domain, remainder taken from reference TRBV5-1 and TRBJ2-7, is KAGVTQTPRYLIKTRGQQVTLSCSPISGHRSVSWYQQTPGQGLQFLFEYFSETQRNKGNFPGRFSGRQFSNSRSEMNVSTLELGDSALYLCASRTGRSYEQYFGPGTRLTVT.

The chain links TRBV6-6 to TRBJ1-1; 7 bases fit TRBD1. The CDR3 is made up of 14 amino acids. CDR1 is MNHNY and CDR2 is SVGAGI in the germline V gene (reference sequence). V lost 6 bases and J lost 3; bases outside the gene matches: 7. This CDR3 is CASRLRDSYTEAFF. The CDR3 DNA follows: TGTGCCAGCAGGCTCCGGGACAGCTACACTGAAGCTTTCTTT.

This clone has only a few counts. The chain recombines TRBV12-5 with TRBJ1-3; 9 bases map to TRBD1. V lost 4 bases, J lost 1 base, and 5 bases stayed unmatched. This CDR3 has 16 amino acids. Germline V gene lookup returns CDR1 LGHNT and CDR2 FRNRAP. CDR3 bases: TGTGCTAGTGGTTGGACGGGACAGGGATCTGGAAACACCATATATTTT. Its translation: CASGWTGQGSGNTIYF.

V is TRBV7-9 and J is TRBJ2-4; unclear D gene. CDR3 length: 13 amino acids. Germline V gives CDR1 SEHNR, CDR2 FQNEAQ (reference sequence). Trimming took off 5 bases at V and 1 base at J, with 6 bases between the two ends. The CDR3 here is CASSPAAKNIQYF. The CDR3 coding sequence is TGTGCCAGCAGCCCGGCGGCCAAAAACATTCAGTACTTC.

The gene calls are TRBV4-2 and TRBJ2-7, with a tentative D call TRBD2 (5 bases). V gave up 11 bases and J gave up 6 bases, with 23 bases separating them. The CDR3 runs to 14 residues. Germline values: CDR1 LGHNA, CDR2 YNFKEQ. CDR3: CAAAGPGISGEQYF. Here the CDR3 DNA reads TGTGCCGCCGCGGGCCCCGGGATATCTGGCGAGCAGTACTTC.

CDR3: CASSVRGKTNEKLFF. As DNA, the CDR3 is TGCGCCAGCAGCGTTAGGGGGAAAACTAATGAAAAACTGTTTTTT. The rearrangement links TRBV4-1 to TRBJ1-4; possible D gene TRBD1, 6 bases. Germline CDR1 is MGHRA and CDR2 is YSYEKL. The CDR3 has 15 residues. The V and J ends lost 5 bases and 1 base respectively, with 11 bases between them.

The V gene is TRBV27, the J gene TRBJ2-7; 9 bases match TRBD2. CDR1 and CDR2 (germline): MNHEY, SMNVEV (reference sequence). The CDR3 consists of 14 residues. Unmatched junction bases numbered 1, after V lost 1 base and J lost 3 bases. CDR3 protein: CASSLLREGYEQYF. Here the CDR3 DNA reads TGTGCCAGCAGTTTATTGCGGGAGGGCTACGAGCAGTACTTC.

The J gene is TRBJ2-3, the V gene TRBV5-4; 10 positions match TRBD2. CDR3 length equals 14 residues. The V gene end was trimmed by 7 bases and the J gene end by 0 bases; junction bases not matched to a gene: 2. Per the germline V gene, CDR1 is SGHNT and CDR2 is YYREEE (reference sequence). DNA for the CDR3: TGTGCCAGCTCTAGCGGGAGTAGCACAGATACGCAGTATTTT. Protein sequence: CASSSGSSTDTQYF.

The gene calls are TRBV6-5 and TRBJ2-5; D is unresolved. The CDR3 extends over 15 amino acids. Germline V gene lookup returns CDR1 MNHEY and CDR2 SVGAGI. Between the trimmed V and J ends, which lost 5 bases and 0 bases, there was a span of 13 bases. In nucleotides, the CDR3 is TGTGCCAGCAGTCGCAGGCTCCATCACCAAGAGACCCAGTACTTC. Protein product: CASSRRLHHQETQYF.

The chain joins TRBV30 to TRBJ2-5; D remains ambiguous. Gene TRBJ2-7 matches the end of the DNA better, so the J call may be wrong. Germline V gene data show CDR1 as GTSNPN and CDR2 as SVGIG (reference sequence). The CDR3 sequence is 17 residues long. The CDR3 loop reads CAWSRPLYASSSYEQYF. The CDR3 DNA reads as TGTGCCTGGAGTAGGCCCCTCTATGCGTCGAGCTCCTACGAGCAGTACTTC.

This chain uses TRBV18 with TRBJ1-4; the match to TRBD1 covers 9 bases. The junction had 8 bases not matched to a gene; V was cut back by 3 bases and J by 6 bases. Germline loops: CDR1 KGHSH, CDR2 LQKENI. The CDR3 is 16 residues long. In nucleotides, the CDR3 is TGTGCCAGCTCACCGCCTAACACAGGGGGCTATGAAAAACTGTTTTTT. Translation gives CASSPPNTGGYEKLFF.

V and J are TRBV7-2 and TRBJ1-2; perhaps TRBD1 as D (5 bases). The CDR3 has 15 residues. V was cut by 4 bases and J by 1 base, with 13 bases left in between. Germline CDR1 SGHTA, CDR2 FQGNSA. The DNA for the CDR3 is TGTGCCAGCAGCTCGGTGCGGCAGGGTAACTATGGCTACACCTTC. It specifies CASSSVRQGNYGYTF.

This sequence joins TRBV5-4 and TRBJ1-4; D call uncertain. Germline CDR1 SGHNT, CDR2 YYREEE (reference sequence). V lost 4 bases and J 0 bases, leaving 10 bases between the germline ends. The CDR3 is 15 residues long. In nucleotides, the CDR3 is TGTGCCAGCAGCCCCGGCGGAACAACTAATGAAAAACTGTTTTTT. Translating it yields CASSPGGTTNEKLFF.

About this clone: The sample has other DNA sequences that encode this CDR3 too. The genes are TRBV7-3 and TRBJ2-6; D uncertain. Germline CDR1 and CDR2: SGHTA and FQGTGA. CDR3 length: 15 residues. Between the trimmed V and J ends, which lost 1 base and 1 base, there was a span of 5 bases. CDR3 DNA: TGTGCCAGCAGCTTAAAGGGTTCTGGGGCCAACGTCCTGACTTTC. Its protein is CASSLKGSGANVLTF.

The CDR3 loop is CSGGTESGYTF. For the CDR3, the DNA is TGCAGTGGCGGGACAGAAAGTGGCTACACCTTC. This rearrangement joins TRBV20-1 to TRBJ1-2; 7 bases fit TRBD1. The CDR3 is 11 residues long. V gave up 7 bases and J gave up 7 bases; unmatched junction bases: 6. Germline lookup yields CDR1 DFQATT and CDR2 SNEGSKA (reference sequence).

This chain links TRBV5-1 with TRBJ2-7, with TRBD2 as a possible D gene (5 bases). CDR1 is SGHRS and CDR2 is YFSETQ in the germline V gene. V was cut by 4 bases and J by 4 bases, with 15 bases left in between. The length of the CDR3 is 14 residues. CDR3 loop: CASSPPSRDYEQYF. The DNA of the CDR3 is TGCGCCAGCAGCCCCCCGAGCCGGGATTACGAGCAGTACTTC.

There are many counts of this clone. The V call is TRBV6-4, the J call TRBJ2-7, with 12 bases matching TRBD2. CDR1 and CDR2 from the germline V gene are MRHNA and SNTAGT. CDR3 length: 15 residues. Germline trimming cut 3 bases from V and 2 bases from J; bases unmatched to any gene: 2. The CDR3 is CASSELAGGTYEQYF. CDR3 coding DNA: TGTGCCAGCAGTGAACTAGCGGGAGGTACCTACGAGCAGTACTTC.

This chain joins TRBV7-2 and TRBJ1-3; D is uncertain. Germline V gene lookup returns CDR1 SGHTA and CDR2 FQGNSA. V gave up 7 bases and J gave up 4 bases, with 11 bases separating them. The CDR3 covers 13 residues. CDR3 region: CASTTGAGNTIYF. The CDR3 DNA reads TGTGCCAGCACTACGGGTGCGGGAAACACCATATATTTT. Full variable domain (rest looked up from reference TRBV7-2 and TRBJ1-3): GAGVSQSPSNKVTEKGKDVELRCDPISGHTALYWYRQSLGQGLEFLIYFQGNSAPDKSGLPSDRFSAERTGGSVSTLTIQRTQQEDSAVYLCASTTGAGNTIYFGEGSWLTVV.

The chain joins TRBV30 to TRBJ2-5, with D hard to call. Per the germline V gene, CDR1 is GTSNPN and CDR2 is SVGIG (reference sequence). CDR3 length: 12 amino acids. V lost 3 bases and J 5 bases, leaving 10 bases between the germline ends. This CDR3 reads CAWSDGWETQYF. The CDR3 bases are TGTGCCTGGAGCGACGGTTGGGAGACCCAGTACTTC.

The V gene is TRBV18, the J gene TRBJ2-1; D is undetermined. The CDR3 is made up of 12 amino acids. Germline loops: CDR1 KGHSH, CDR2 LQKENI. Trimming took 3 bases from V and 10 from J, leaving 10 bases between them. CDR3 DNA: TGTGCCAGCTCACCCGGCCATCCCGAGCAGTTCTTC. Its protein product is CASSPGHPEQFF.

This rearrangement joins TRBV5-1 to TRBJ2-7; weak D call: TRBD1 (6 bases). Trimming removed 4 bases from V and 3 bases from J, with 14 bases in between. The CDR3 extends over 14 amino acids. Per germline, CDR1 SGHRS and CDR2 YFSETQ. The CDR3, as DNA: TGCGCCAGCAGCGTCACAGGGACATTCTACGAGCAGTACTTC. It encodes CASSVTGTFYEQYF.

The V gene is TRBV6-6, the J gene TRBJ2-5, with 7 bases lining up with TRBD2. Germline CDR1 reads MNHNY; CDR2 reads SVGAGI (reference sequence). Trimming cost V 0 bases and J 8 bases; bases outside gene matches: 6. The CDR3 extends over 14 amino acids. CDR3 protein: CASSYSSAGSTQYF. The CDR3 DNA follows: TGTGCCAGCAGTTACTCGTCAGCGGGATCCACCCAGTACTTC.

The J gene is TRBJ2-7, the V gene TRBV28; the match to TRBD2 covers 10 bases. With 5 bases clipped from V and 4 bases from J, the junction kept 8 bases outside the gene matches. The CDR3 is made up of 15 amino acids. Germline CDR1 MDHEN, CDR2 SYDVKM. For the CDR3, the DNA is TGTGCCAGCAGTCCATCTAGCGGGAGAGGGTACGAGCAGTACTTC. Translation gives CASSPSSGRGYEQYF.

The chain couples TRBV29-1 to TRBJ2-3; D is ambiguous. Germline V gene lookup returns CDR1 SQVTM and CDR2 ANQGSEA. Between the trimmed V and J ends, which lost 4 bases and 2 bases, there was a span of 10 bases. The CDR3 contains 13 residues. CDR3 in DNA: TGCAGCGTTGGGCAGATTCACACAGATACGCAGTATTTT. Protein product: CSVGQIHTDTQYF.

V usage is TRBV2 and J usage is TRBJ2-1; 11 bases line up with TRBD2. CDR1 SNHLY and CDR2 FYNNEI come from the germline V gene. The CDR3 has 14 residues. V shed 6 bases, J shed 5 bases, and the junction held 3 bases outside the gene matches. The CDR3 spells CASRQGLADNEQFF. The CDR3 bases are TGTGCCAGCAGGCAGGGACTAGCGGACAATGAGCAGTTCTTC.